These T cell receptor beta chains were read from a single sample in a study of Graves' ophthalmopathy and Graves' hyperthyroidism. TCRdb analysed the multiplex PCR reads with MiXCR anew, one entry per CDR3 protein. The sample holds hundreds of thousands of distinct CDR3 sequences, approximately 22% seen once. Sequenced sample: peripheral blood. These receptors came from a woman younger than 35 with stable Graves' hyperthyroidism. Some clones in this sample may be carry-over from other donors' samples. Both conserved end residues are part of each CDR3. The D gene is left open where the match is weak. Clone size is stated in some rows and not others, as once, few, many or a class when expanded.

V	D	J	size	DNA	CDR3
TRBV27	NA	TRBJ2-7	many	TGTGCCAGCAGCCCAAGGGTTTACTACGAGCAGTACTTC	CASSPRVYYEQYF
TRBV6-5	NA	TRBJ2-5	NA	TGTGCCAGCAGTTACCGGGGTCGGCTGGAGACCCAGTACTTC	CASSYRGRLETQYF
TRBV3-1	NA	TRBJ1-2	few	TGTGCCAGCAGCCAAGCGGTGGTGATGGATGGCTACACCTTC	CASSQAVVMDGYTF
TRBV20-1	TRBD1	TRBJ1-2	NA	TGCAGTGCTAGAGATTGGACAGGAGAGTATGGCTACACCTTC	CSARDWTGEYGYTF
TRBV9	NA	TRBJ1-3	NA	TGTGCCAGCAGCGCGAGGGGGATTGGAAACACCATATATTTT	CASSARGIGNTIYF
TRBV4-1	NA	TRBJ1-5	many	TGCGCCAGCAGCCAAGTACAGGGTATGGGCAATCAGCCCCAGCATTTT	CASSQVQGMGNQPQHF
TRBV2	NA	TRBJ2-7	many	TGTGCCAGCAGTGAAGGGGGGAACTCCTACGAGCAGTACTTC	CASSEGGNSYEQYF
TRBV11-2	NA	TRBJ2-7	many	TGTGCCAGCAGCTTACAGGCCTACGAGCAGTACTTC	CASSLQAYEQYF
TRBV6-2/TRBV6-3	TRBD1	TRBJ1-1	many	TGTGCCAGCAGTTACGGGGACAGGGGGAACACTGAAGCTTTCTTT	CASSYGDRGNTEAFF
TRBV20-1	NA	TRBJ1-1	many	TGCAGTGCTAACGGCCAGGAGGGGACTGAAGCTTTCTTT	CSANGQEGTEAFF
TRBV9	NA	TRBJ2-2	few	TGTGCCAGCAGCGTAGTGTCCCACGGCGGGGAGCTGTTTTTT	CASSVVSHGGELFF
TRBV12-3/TRBV12-4	NA	TRBJ2-2	NA	TGTGCCAGCAGTTTAGGTCTAGGCGGGGAGCTGTTTTTT	CASSLGLGGELFF
TRBV28	TRBD1	TRBJ2-7	NA	TGTGCCAGCAGCTCCCCGGGACAGGGTTCTATCTACGAGCAGTACTTC	CASSSPGQGSIYEQYF
TRBV28	NA	TRBJ2-7	NA	TGTGCCAGCAGTGACTTACAGGGCGGCGAGCAGTACTTC	CASSDLQGGEQYF
TRBV28	TRBD1	TRBJ1-6	few	TGTGCCAGCAGTTTGGACCGGGTCCCAGGGGGATCACCCCTCCACTTT	CASSLDRVPGGSPLHF
TRBV11-1	NA	TRBJ1-5	many	TGTGCCAGCAGCTTAGGGGCTACGTTCAGGGGCAATCAGCCCCAGCATTTT	CASSLGATFRGNQPQHF
TRBV19	TRBD1	TRBJ1-1	NA	TGTGCCAGTAGCGTGGACAGGGCGGTCACTGAAGCTTTCTTT	CASSVDRAVTEAFF
TRBV7-3	NA	TRBJ2-5	few	TGTGCCAGCAGCTTAATGGGAAGCGAAGAGACCCAGTACTTC	CASSLMGSEETQYF
TRBV15	NA	TRBJ2-2	few	TGTGCCACCAGCAACTCTATAACGGCGGGCGGGGAGCTGTTTTTT	CATSNSITAGGELFF
TRBV2	NA	TRBJ2-7	many	TGTGCCAGCAGTGAAGAGAGGGTGTCCTACGAGCAGTACTTC	CASSEERVSYEQYF
TRBV6-1	NA	TRBJ1-5	NA	TGTGCCAGCAGCAAGGACGGTACTAGCAATCAGCCCCAGCATTTT	CASSKDGTSNQPQHF
TRBV6-1	TRBD1	TRBJ1-1	few	TGTGCCAGCACCGAGACAGGGCAGAACACTGAAGCTTTCTTT	CASTETGQNTEAFF
TRBV27	NA	TRBJ1-5	many	TGTGCCAGCAGTCCCGACGGGATTTTTATACAGCCCCAGCATTTT	CASSPDGIFIQPQHF
TRBV20-1	TRBD1	TRBJ2-7	NA	TGCAGTGCTAGAGATCGGAGGACAGGGGGTTTCGACGAGCAGTACTTC	CSARDRRTGGFDEQYF
TRBV7-6	NA	TRBJ2-2	NA	TGTGCCAGCAGCCTAGGCCCTAGCGTTAACACCGGGGAGCTGTTTTTT	CASSLGPSVNTGELFF
TRBV11-1	NA	TRBJ2-4	many	TGTGCCAGCAGCCCAGGGGAAACCAAAAACATTCAGTACTTC	CASSPGETKNIQYF
TRBV28	NA	TRBJ2-2	NA	TGTGCCAGCAGTTTAGTTGAACTTACCACCGGGGAGCTGTTTTTT	CASSLVELTTGELFF
TRBV27	TRBD2	TRBJ2-7	many	TGTGCCAGCAGTTTATCCCCCTCTAGCGGCCGTGCCTACGAGCAGTACTTC	CASSLSPSSGRAYEQYF
TRBV19	NA	TRBJ1-5	many	TGTGCCAGTAGACCCCCCCTTGAGCGGATCAATCAGCCCCAGCATTTT	CASRPPLERINQPQHF
TRBV12-5	NA	TRBJ1-1	NA	TGTGCTAGTGGTTTGTACCCCGGGACGGTGAACACTGAAGCTTTCTTT	CASGLYPGTVNTEAFF
TRBV4-1	NA	TRBJ1-5	NA	TGCGCCAGCAGCCAAGATAAAGGGCGGGGCAATCAGCCCCAGCATTTT	CASSQDKGRGNQPQHF
TRBV20-1	TRBD2	TRBJ2-5	many	TGCAGTGCTACGGGGGGGAAGGGAGAGACCCAGTACTTC	CSATGGKGETQYF
TRBV6-2/TRBV6-3	TRBD1	TRBJ2-7	NA	TGTGCCAGCAGTTACGTGACAGGGACCTCGATGTACGAGCAGTACTTC	CASSYVTGTSMYEQYF
TRBV6-1	NA	TRBJ2-2	NA	TGTGCCAGCAGTGAAGCTCCCCAGAACACCGGGGAGCTGTTTTTT	CASSEAPQNTGELFF
TRBV6-1	NA	TRBJ1-1	many	TGTGCCAGCAGTGTGGACAGAGACACTGAAGCTTTCTTT	CASSVDRDTEAFF
TRBV9	TRBD1	TRBJ1-6	NA	TGTGCCAGCCACGCGGGGACAGACTATAATTCACCCCTCCACTTT	CASHAGTDYNSPLHF
TRBV12-3/TRBV12-4	NA	TRBJ2-7	NA	TGTGCCAGCAGTTTGGACTTGGGTTACTACGAGCAGTACTTC	CASSLDLGYYEQYF
TRBV19	NA	TRBJ1-5	few	TGTGCCAGTAGTTTCGGACTAGGGGGCAATCAGCCCCAGCATTTT	CASSFGLGGNQPQHF
TRBV2	NA	TRBJ2-6	few	TGTGCCAGCAGGGGGGGGCTGGGGACCCCCCAAGGCGCCAACGTCCTGACTTTC	CASRGGLGTPQGANVLTF
TRBV28	NA	TRBJ2-4	few	TGTGCCAGCAGTTTCGGGCGGAGAGAGGGGTTCGACAAAAACATTCAGTACTTC	CASSFGRREGFDKNIQYF
TRBV28	NA	TRBJ2-7	NA	TGTGCCAGCAGCGGAGGGACAGTGGTGGACTACGAGCAGTACTTC	CASSGGTVVDYEQYF
TRBV6-5	TRBD2	TRBJ2-7	many	TGTGCCAGCAGTCCCGGGACTATTCGACACGAGCAGTACTTC	CASSPGTIRHEQYF
TRBV20-1	NA	TRBJ2-5	many	TGCAGTGCTAGAGACAGACAAGAGACCCAGTACTTC	CSARDRQETQYF
TRBV5-1	TRBD1	TRBJ1-1	many	TGTGCCAGCAGTTTGACAGGGATGAACACTGAAGCTTTCTTT	CASSLTGMNTEAFF
TRBV6-1	NA	TRBJ2-2	many	TGTGCCAGCAGTGAACCCGCAGGGTTTACCGGGGAGCTGTTTTTT	CASSEPAGFTGELFF
TRBV2	NA	TRBJ1-1	NA	TGTGCCAGCCCAGGGCTTGAAGCTTTCTTT	CASPGLEAFF